This T cell receptor beta chain was profiled in a study of T-cell reconstitution after alpha-beta-depleted transplantation in children. Whole-study findings and limits: Most T-cell counts and diversity one year after the transplant came from T cells that were newly produced. Expanded clones from the graft, numbering several hundred, reportedly supplied alpha-beta T cells about two months after transplant. From surviving recipient T cells and thymic progenitors came the high day-60 TCRbeta diversity observed in some patients.

Preparation of the TCRbeta library involved a method that used unique molecular identifiers. TCRdb recomputed calls from the PCR reads with MiXCR, one row per CDR3 protein. The sample consists of just over 950,000 distinct CDR3 sequences, 25% to 35% of them appearing once. In the case of this clonotype: No antigen is known for it.

This CDR3 has 13 residues. Deletions cut 5 bases from V and 3 bases from J, with 11 bases between. Germline V lookup: CDR1 DFQATT, CDR2 SNEGSKA (reference sequence). The sequence was obtained from a boy younger than two who had a stem cell transplant for SCID, so the T cells may come from the graft donor. The rearrangement uses TRBV20-1 and TRBJ1-3; weak D call: TRBD1 (6 bases). The sequencing used PBMCs, mostly from graft donor cells, collected 360 days after TCRalphabeta/CD19-depleted stem cell transplant. The CDR3 region has the DNA TGCAGTGCTTGTACAGGGTTTGGAAACACCATATATTTT. It is translated as CSACTGFGNTIYF.